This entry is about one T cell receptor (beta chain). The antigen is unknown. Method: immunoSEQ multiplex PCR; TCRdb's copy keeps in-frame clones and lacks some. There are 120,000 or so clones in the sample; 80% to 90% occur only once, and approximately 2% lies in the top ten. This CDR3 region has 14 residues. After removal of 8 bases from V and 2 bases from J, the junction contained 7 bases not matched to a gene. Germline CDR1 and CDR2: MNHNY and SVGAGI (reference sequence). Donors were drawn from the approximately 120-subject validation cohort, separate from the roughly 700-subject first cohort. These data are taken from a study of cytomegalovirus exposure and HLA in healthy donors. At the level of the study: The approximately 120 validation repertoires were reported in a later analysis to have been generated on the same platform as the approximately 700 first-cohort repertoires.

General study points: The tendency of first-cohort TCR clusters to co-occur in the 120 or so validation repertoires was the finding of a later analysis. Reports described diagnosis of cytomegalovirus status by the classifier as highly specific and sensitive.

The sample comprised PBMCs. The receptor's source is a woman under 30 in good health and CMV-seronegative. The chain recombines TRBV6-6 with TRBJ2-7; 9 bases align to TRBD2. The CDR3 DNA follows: TGTGCCAGCCTTAGCGGGAGTAAGCCCTACGAGCAGTACTTC. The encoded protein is CASLSGSKPYEQYF.